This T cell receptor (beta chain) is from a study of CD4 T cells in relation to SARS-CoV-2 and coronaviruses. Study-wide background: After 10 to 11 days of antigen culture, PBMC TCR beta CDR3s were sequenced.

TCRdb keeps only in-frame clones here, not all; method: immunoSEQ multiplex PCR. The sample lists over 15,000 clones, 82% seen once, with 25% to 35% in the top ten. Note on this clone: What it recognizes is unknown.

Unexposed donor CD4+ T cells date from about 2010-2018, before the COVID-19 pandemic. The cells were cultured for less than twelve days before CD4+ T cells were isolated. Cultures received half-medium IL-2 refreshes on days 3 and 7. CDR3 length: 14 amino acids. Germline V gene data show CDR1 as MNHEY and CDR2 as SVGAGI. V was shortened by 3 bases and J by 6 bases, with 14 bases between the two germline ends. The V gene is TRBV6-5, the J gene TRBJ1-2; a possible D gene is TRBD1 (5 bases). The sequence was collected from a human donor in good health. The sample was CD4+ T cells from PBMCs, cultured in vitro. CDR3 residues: CASSYNGGVDGYTF. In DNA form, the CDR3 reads TGTGCCAGCAGTTATAACGGGGGGGTGGATGGCTACACCTTC.